These 9 T cell receptor beta chains originate from one sample sequenced in a study of cytomegalovirus exposure and HLA in healthy donors. Researchers ran the PCR with 60 Vbeta and 13 Jbeta primers. Clones were sequenced by immunoSEQ multiplex PCR, and TCRdb holds only the in-frame ones, with some missing. The sample holds more than 100,000 clones. Sequencing was carried out using PBMCs. The receptors were sampled from a man between 18 and 35 years old in good health and CMV-seronegative.

This rearrangement joins TRBV6-1 to TRBJ2-3, with 8 bases matching TRBD1. J gave up 5 bases and V 11 bases, and 12 bases lay outside the gene matches. CDR1 MNHNS and CDR2 SASEGT come from the germline V gene. This CDR3 contains 14 residues. The CDR3 spells CAAAGQGRRDTQYF. DNA of the CDR3: TGTGCCGCCGCCGGACAGGGCCGTCGAGATACGCAGTATTTT.

The chain couples TRBV18 to TRBJ1-4, with 8 bases that match TRBD1. Germline CDR1 reads KGHSH; CDR2 reads LQKENI. The ends lost 6 bases at V and 0 bases at J; junction bases unmatched: 9. CDR3 size: 17 residues. The DNA for the CDR3 is TGTGCCAGCTCCCAAAGGACAGGGCGGACAACTAATGAAAAACTGTTTTTT. Amino acid sequence: CASSQRTGRTTNEKLFF.

The chain combines TRBV7-9 with TRBJ2-2, with D perhaps matching TRBD1 (5 bases). Germline assignment: CDR1 SEHNR and CDR2 FQNEAQ (reference sequence). V lost 7 bases to trimming and J lost 0 bases, with 12 bases between them. This CDR3 is 15 amino acids long. CDR3 nucleotides: TGTGCCAGCAAAGAAGGGGCCCCGAACACCGGGGAGCTGTTTTTT. It yields the protein CASKEGAPNTGELFF.

This chain connects TRBV11-2 to TRBJ1-1, with D perhaps TRBD1 (5 bases). Germline V CDR1 and CDR2: SGHAT, FQNNGV. This CDR3 spans 15 amino acids. Trimming stripped 5 bases from V and 3 bases from J, with 16 bases between. CDR3 residues: CASSLIRPRDTEAFF. DNA of the CDR3: TGTGCCAGCAGCCTCATTCGGCCCAGGGACACTGAAGCTTTCTTT.

Here the CDR3 DNA reads TGTGCCAGCAGTGTAGAGACAGGGGGCTCCTACGAGCAGTACTTC. Translating gives CASSVETGGSYEQYF. The chain recombines TRBV6-1 with TRBJ2-5, with TRBD1 matching 9 bases. The DNA end lines up better with TRBJ2-7; the J call may be wrong. This CDR3 spans 15 amino acids. Germline values: CDR1 MNHNS, CDR2 SASEGT.

The chain links TRBV14 to TRBJ1-1; 7 nucleotides align to TRBD1. J lost 6 bases, V lost 3 bases, and 7 bases had no gene match. From germline, CDR1 is SGHDN and CDR2 FVKESK. CDR3 length equals 14 residues. The CDR3 DNA sequence: TGTGCCAGCAGCCACCGGACAGGTCGGGCTGAAGCTTTCTTT. Translating it yields CASSHRTGRAEAFF. The full variable domain, with the rest looked up from reference TRBV14 and TRBJ1-1, is EAGVTQFPSHSVIEKGQTVTLRCDPISGHDNLYWYRRVMGKEIKFLLHFVKESKQDESGMPNNRFLAERTGGTYSTLKVQPAELEDSGVYFCASSHRTGRAEAFFGQGTRLTVV.

The chain joins TRBV5-1 to TRBJ2-1; 11 positions agree with TRBD2. The CDR3 length is 14 residues. With V trimmed by 4 bases and J by 6 bases, 3 bases remained unmatched. The germline V gene has CDR1 SGHRS and CDR2 YFSETQ. The DNA for the CDR3 is TGCGCCAGCAGCGGGACTAGCGGAAGCAATGAGCAGTTCTTC. Residues: CASSGTSGSNEQFF.

The chain carries TRBV6-4 and TRBJ2-1; TRBD1 is a possible D gene (6 bases). The V gene lost 2 bases and the J gene lost 0 bases, with 11 bases spanning the gap. This CDR3 has 16 amino acids. The germline CDR1 and CDR2 sequences are MRHNA and SNTAGT. The CDR3, as DNA: TGTGCCAGCAGTGACCAGGACAGAAGCTCCTACAATGAGCAGTTCTTC. Its protein product is CASSDQDRSSYNEQFF.

This rearrangement joins TRBV9 to TRBJ1-1; 11 bases fit TRBD1. The CDR3 has 16 residues. The germline V gene has CDR1 SGDLS and CDR2 YYNGEE. Losses at the gene ends were 4 bases for V and 2 bases for J; bases not matched to a gene: 7. The CDR3 protein is CASSPRTGGFNTEAFF. CDR3 coding DNA: TGTGCCAGCAGCCCTCGGACAGGGGGCTTTAACACTGAAGCTTTCTTT.